The 13 T cell receptor beta chains below all came from one sample that was sequenced in a study of control samples from healthy donors and cancer patients. The data were produced by immunoSEQ multiplex PCR, yet TCRdb's version contains in-frame clones alone and is incomplete. This sample has some 120,000 clones, with 70% to 90% found just once. Sequencing was performed on blood. The source of these receptors is a woman aged 70 to 79 in good health.

V is TRBV27 and J is TRBJ1-5; D is possibly TRBD1 (5 bases). Germline V gene data show CDR1 as MNHEY and CDR2 as SMNVEV (reference sequence). Trimming shortened V by 5 bases and J by 6 bases, and 11 bases separated the two germline ends. CDR3 length: 13 amino acids. The DNA of the CDR3 is TGTGCCAGCAGTCCTCCGGGGGGTCAGCCCCAGCATTTT. Translation gives CASSPPGGQPQHF.

J is TRBJ2-5 and V is TRBV5-1; 7 bases map to TRBD2. CDR3 size: 14 residues. V was pared by 4 bases and J by 2 bases, with 5 bases of the junction left unmatched. CDR1 is SGHRS, CDR2 YFSETQ, per germline. The CDR3 protein is CASSLAGEQETQYF. As DNA, the CDR3 is TGCGCCAGCAGCCTCGCGGGGGAACAAGAGACCCAGTACTTC.

This clone appeared a single time. The V call is TRBV29-1, the J call TRBJ1-2; 9 bases line up with TRBD1. The junction had 9 bases not matched to a gene; V was cut back by 6 bases and J by 7 bases. CDR1 and CDR2 (germline): SQVTM, ANQGSEA. The CDR3 length is 13 residues. CDR3: CSVDPGQGSGYTF. The CDR3 bases are TGCAGCGTGGACCCGGGACAGGGTAGTGGCTACACCTTC. Supplemented by reference TRBV29-1 and TRBJ1-2, the full variable domain reads SAVISQKPSRDICQRGTSLTIQCQVDSQVTMMFWYRQQPGQSLTLIATANQGSEATYESGFVIDKFPISRPNLTFSTLTVSNMSPEDSSIYLCSVDPGQGSGYTFGSGTRLTVV.

V gene TRBV3-1 (or the pseudogene TRBV3-2) combines with J gene TRBJ1-2; TRBD1 aligns across 10 bases. In germline, CDR1 is LGHDT, CDR2 YNNKEL (reference sequence). Trimming cost V 2 bases and J 4 bases; bases outside gene matches: 1. The CDR3 runs 14 residues. The CDR3 sequence is CASSQWDRGYGYTF. The CDR3 coding sequence is TGTGCCAGCAGCCAATGGGACAGGGGCTATGGCTACACCTTC.

As concerns this clone: At one end the junction does not follow the germline gene, possibly because of a read error. The V gene is TRBV3-1 (or the pseudogene TRBV3-2), the J gene TRBJ1-6, with D perhaps matching TRBD1 (5 bases). The CDR3 is 13 residues long. CDR1 and CDR2 (germline): LGHDT, YNNKEL (reference sequence). The CDR3 DNA is TGTGCCGGCAGCCAAACAGGATCCTCACCCCTCCACTTT. The encoded protein is CAGSQTGSSPLHF.

The V call is TRBV27, the J call TRBJ1-5; TRBD1 is a possible D gene (6 bases). CDR1 MNHEY and CDR2 SMNVEV come from the germline V gene (reference sequence). This CDR3 comprises 15 residues. The V and J ends lost 5 bases and 0 bases respectively, with 11 bases between them. The CDR3 here is CASSPWTDSNQPQHF. CDR3 nucleotides: TGTGCCAGCAGTCCATGGACAGATAGCAATCAGCCCCAGCATTTT.

The chain links TRBV7-6 to TRBJ2-3; D perhaps matches TRBD2 (6 bases). Per germline, CDR1 SGHVS and CDR2 FNYEAQ. The V end lost 4 bases, the J end lost 4 bases, and 21 bases lay between the germline ends. The CDR3 consists of 17 residues. CDR3 DNA sequence: TGTGCCAGCAGCTCCCGTGGGGTGGCGGGGCGGTCAGATACGCAGTATTTT. Protein: CASSSRGVAGRSDTQYF.

The V and J genes are TRBV7-2 and TRBJ1-1; TRBD1 is a possible D gene (5 bases). CDR3 size: 14 residues. Between the trimmed V and J ends, which lost 3 bases and 5 bases, there was a span of 13 bases. Germline V gene sequence: CDR1 SGHTA, CDR2 FQGNSA. The CDR3 loop reads CASSLRGTGTEAFF. The CDR3 bases are TGTGCCAGCAGCTTGAGGGGAACGGGAACTGAAGCTTTCTTT.

The chain is built from TRBV12-3 or TRBV12-4 and TRBJ1-2; TRBD1 aligns across 8 bases. The CDR3 is 13 amino acids. Trimming took 4 bases from V and 8 from J; bases not matched to a gene: 6. The CDR3 DNA follows: TGTGCCAGCAGTTACCGGGACAGGAGAGGCTACACCTTC. This encodes CASSYRDRRGYTF.

V is TRBV27 and J is TRBJ1-6, with D maybe TRBD1 (6 bases). The germline CDR1 and CDR2 sequences are MNHEY and SMNVEV (reference sequence). The CDR3 has 15 residues. V lost 4 bases and J lost 7, with 14 bases in between. As DNA, the CDR3 is TGTGCCAGCAGTTCACCCCCAGGGGTCAATTCACCCCTCCACTTT. Its translation: CASSSPPGVNSPLHF.

CDR3 amino acids: CAIRREAGSYEQYF. CDR3 nucleotide sequence: TGTGCCATCAGGCGGGAGGCGGGGTCCTACGAGCAGTACTTC. The chain employs TRBV6-5 and TRBJ2-7; 8 bases agree with TRBD2. The V segment lost 10 bases and the J segment 1 base; nucleotides outside the gene matches: 9. Looked up from germline, CDR1 is MNHEY and CDR2 is SVGAGI. The CDR3 is 14 amino acids.

J is TRBJ2-4 and V is TRBV10-2; D is perhaps TRBD1 or TRBD2 (5 bases each). Trimming cost V 8 bases and J 10 bases, with 15 bases left between them. Germline values: CDR1 WSHSY, CDR2 SAAADI. The CDR3 is 12 residues long. The DNA of the CDR3 is TGCGCCAGCCAACCGACCGAGGGGATTCAGTACTTC. Its translation is CASQPTEGIQYF.

V usage is TRBV19 and J usage is TRBJ1-2; tentatively, D is TRBD1 (5 bases). Trimming removed 5 bases at V and 4 bases at J, with 14 bases between. The length of the CDR3 is 14 residues. CDR1 and CDR2 from the germline V gene are LNHDA and SQIVND (reference sequence). CDR3 sequence: CASSPQVGPYGYTF. The CDR3 DNA sequence: TGTGCCAGTAGTCCGCAGGTGGGACCCTATGGCTACACCTTC. Supplemented by reference TRBV19 and TRBJ1-2, the full variable domain reads DGGITQSPKYLFRKEGQNVTLSCEQNLNHDAMYWYRQDPGQGLRLIYYSQIVNDFQKGDIAEGYSVSREKKESFPLTVTSAQKNPTAFYLCASSPQVGPYGYTFGSGTRLTVV.